The 22 T cell receptor beta chains below all came from one sample that was sequenced in a study of T cell responses to AZD1222 COVID-19 vaccine. TCRdb keeps only in-frame clones here, not all; method: immunoSEQ multiplex PCR. The sample lists 95,000 to 150,000 clones; almost 95% were seen once. Source: peripheral blood, taken on day 0 of AZD1222 vaccination. These receptors all stem from an adult in good health.

The chain uses TRBV11-3 and TRBJ2-2; 7 positions agree with TRBD1. This CDR3 spans 16 amino acids. CDR1 is SGHNT, CDR2 YENEEA, per germline. V dropped 10 bases and J dropped 6; count of bases not matched to a gene: 17. In DNA, the CDR3 is TGTGCCACCATGCCGCGAGACCGACAGGGTGCCGGGGAGCTGTTTTTT. Residues: CATMPRDRQGAGELFF.

This chain connects TRBV6-1 to TRBJ2-1, with 11 nucleotides matching TRBD2. The CDR3 loop spans 18 amino acids. Germline-derived CDR1 and CDR2 are MNHNS and SASEGT. Trimming cost V 2 bases and J 0 bases; bases outside gene matches: 6. The CDR3 reads CASSELAGGTSSYNEQFF. The CDR3 DNA reads TGTGCCAGCAGTGAACTAGCGGGGGGCACTAGCTCCTACAATGAGCAGTTCTTC.

CDR3 sequence (DNA): TGCGCCAGCAGCTTACAGGGAATACGGGAAAAACTGTTTTTT. This sequence encodes CASSLQGIREKLFF. V gene TRBV5-1 combines with J gene TRBJ1-4; tentative D call: TRBD1 (6 bases). Trimming pared 2 bases from V and 8 bases from J, leaving 13 bases between. Germline V gives CDR1 SGHRS, CDR2 YFSETQ. The CDR3 runs 14 residues.

The V gene is TRBV25-1, the J gene TRBJ1-1; 7 nucleotides line up with TRBD1. Germline lookup yields CDR1 MGHDK and CDR2 SYGVNS. With 1 base clipped from V and 1 base from J, the junction kept 6 bases outside the gene matches. CDR3 length: 16 amino acids. The CDR3 DNA follows: TGTGCCAGCAGTGAATCCAAGACAGGGCAGAACACTGAAGCTTTCTTT. It translates to CASSESKTGQNTEAFF. Together with reference TRBV25-1 and TRBJ1-1, the CDR3 gives the full variable domain: EADIYQTPRYLVIGTGKKITLECSQTMGHDKMYWYQQDPGMELHLIHYSYGVNSTEKGDLSSESTVSRIRTEHFPLTLESARPSHTSQYLCASSESKTGQNTEAFFGQGTRLTVV.

The rearrangement joins TRBV15 to TRBJ1-3; no clear D gene. The CDR3 runs 16 residues. Germline CDR1 reads LNHNV; CDR2 reads YYDKDF (reference sequence). Trimming took 0 bases from V and 0 from J, leaving 9 bases between them. The CDR3 bases are TGTGCCACCAGCAGAGAGACCAGAAGCTCTGGAAACACCATATATTTT. Translation: CATSRETRSSGNTIYF.

The gene calls are TRBV2 and TRBJ2-2; D unclear. V was trimmed by 3 bases and J by 8 bases, leaving 4 bases between them. Germline CDR1 is SNHLY and CDR2 is FYNNEI. This CDR3 is built from 11 residues. The CDR3 coding sequence is TGTGCCAGCAGTGAGTGGGGGGAGCTGTTTTTT. It specifies CASSEWGELFF.

This sequence joins TRBV18 and TRBJ2-5; tentative D call: TRBD2 (6 bases). Germline V gives CDR1 KGHSH, CDR2 LQKENI. V dropped 8 bases and J dropped 2 bases, with 18 bases sitting between them. The CDR3 is 15 amino acids. This CDR3 reads CASGPRRGVQETQYF. The CDR3 coding sequence is TGTGCCAGCGGGCCCCGGAGGGGCGTACAAGAGACCCAGTACTTC.

The chain uses TRBV7-9 and TRBJ1-4, with D possibly being TRBD1 (5 bases). Germline V lookup: CDR1 SEHNR, CDR2 FQNEAQ (reference sequence). This CDR3 spans 13 amino acids. Trimming removed 2 bases at V and 8 bases at J, with 9 bases between. The CDR3 DNA reads TGTGCCAGCAGCTTACAGGGCCGGGAAAAACTGTTTTTT. Amino acids: CASSLQGREKLFF.

This clone was detected only a few times. The chain joins TRBV10-3 to TRBJ1-2, with D possibly being TRBD1 (6 bases). The CDR3 consists of 16 residues. Germline loops: CDR1 ENHRY, CDR2 SYGVKD. The V and J ends lost 3 bases and 4 bases respectively, with 18 bases between them. CDR3 in amino acids: CAISDQQGPLGYGYTF. The CDR3 bases are TGTGCCATCAGTGACCAACAGGGCCCCCTCGGCTATGGCTACACCTTC.

The chain employs TRBV19 and TRBJ1-6, with TRBD1 as a possible D gene (5 bases). CDR3 length: 14 amino acids. From germline, CDR1 is LNHDA and CDR2 SQIVND (reference sequence). V lost 3 bases to trimming and J lost 8 bases, with 11 bases between them. CDR3 residues: CASSIVGTDSPLHF. The CDR3 region has the DNA TGTGCCAGTAGTATTGTCGGGACGGATTCACCCCTCCACTTT.

The chain carries TRBV20-1 and TRBJ1-6; 9 bases are shared with TRBD1. The J segment lost 7 bases and the V segment lost 3 bases, leaving 7 bases of the junction unmatched. Germline CDR1 is DFQATT and CDR2 is SNEGSKA (reference sequence). This CDR3 has 15 amino acids. The CDR3 loop reads CSASTGGRGNSPLHF. The DNA of the CDR3 is TGCAGTGCTAGTACAGGGGGCAGGGGGAATTCACCCCTCCACTTT.

V is TRBV10-2 and J is TRBJ2-7, with D possibly called TRBD1 or TRBD2 (5 bases each). The V end lost 5 bases, the J end lost 5 bases, and 25 bases lay between the germline ends. The V gene's germline CDR1 is WSHSY and CDR2 SAAADI. This CDR3 spans 17 amino acids. DNA for the CDR3: TGCGCCAGCAGTCTTACGGCTCCCGGGACCCCTTGGAACGAGCAGTACGTC. Protein: CASSLTAPGTPWNEQYV.

The chain joins TRBV6-5 to TRBJ1-6, with D hard to call. V gave up 6 bases and J gave up 5 bases, with 11 bases separating them. The V gene's germline CDR1 is MNHEY and CDR2 SVGAGI. This CDR3 comprises 14 residues. CDR3 residues: CASSSTPNNSPLHF. CDR3 coding DNA: TGTGCCAGCAGCTCGACACCCAATAATTCACCCCTCCACTTT.

This clone was seen only once. The chain uses TRBV18 and TRBJ2-7; D remains ambiguous. Germline CDR1 reads KGHSH; CDR2 reads LQKENI. Trimming cost V 3 bases and J 2 bases, with 8 bases left between them. The CDR3 consists of 13 residues. CDR3 sequence reads: CASSPPGAYEQYV. CDR3 bases: TGTGCCAGCTCACCGCCAGGAGCCTACGAGCAGTACGTC.

The chain links TRBV6-5 to TRBJ1-6; no reliable D call. The CDR3 spans 15 residues. V was trimmed by 0 bases and J by 8 bases, leaving 11 bases between them. The germline V gene has CDR1 MNHEY and CDR2 SVGAGI. CDR3 region: CASSYSGILDSPLHF. For the CDR3, the DNA is TGTGCCAGCAGTTACTCGGGCATCCTAGATTCACCCCTCCACTTT.

The gene calls are TRBV10-3 and TRBJ1-2, with 8 bases identical to TRBD1. The CDR3 totals 13 residues. J lost 8 bases, V lost 5 bases, and 7 bases had no gene match. In germline, CDR1 is ENHRY, CDR2 SYGVKD. As DNA, the CDR3 is TGTGCCATCAGTCCTCAGGGGGCTTGGGGCTACACCTTC. This gives the protein CAISPQGAWGYTF.

This chain links TRBV18 with TRBJ2-1; TRBD2 aligns across 10 bases. With V trimmed by 3 bases and J by 7 bases, 3 bases remained unmatched. This CDR3 is 14 amino acids long. Germline V gives CDR1 KGHSH, CDR2 LQKENI. In DNA, the CDR3 is TGTGCCAGCTCACCCAATAGCGGGGGGAATGAGCAGTTCTTC. Translated: CASSPNSGGNEQFF. The whole variable domain, filled in from reference TRBV18 and TRBJ2-1, reads NAGVMQNPRHLVRRRGQEARLRCSPMKGHSHVYWYRQLPEEGLKFMVYLQKENIIDESGMPKERFSAEFPKEGPSILRIQQVVRGDSAAYFCASSPNSGGNEQFFGPGTRLTVL.

V is TRBV9 and J is TRBJ1-3; 10 nucleotides align to TRBD1. Germline CDR1 reads SGDLS; CDR2 reads YYNGEE. J gave up 4 bases and V 4 bases, and 20 bases lay outside the gene matches. The CDR3 runs to 20 residues. The CDR3 coding sequence is TGTGCCAGCAGCCACCCAAAGGACAGGGGGTCCCCGGGTGCCGGAAACACCATATATTTT. Amino acids: CASSHPKDRGSPGAGNTIYF.

This sequence joins TRBV18 and TRBJ1-4; unclear D gene. The CDR3 is made up of 12 amino acids. Germline V gene sequence: CDR1 KGHSH, CDR2 LQKENI. V gave up 6 bases and J gave up 8 bases, with 10 bases separating them. CDR3 amino acids: CASSPLGEKLFF. CDR3 in DNA: TGTGCCAGCTCGCCCCTAGGGGAAAAACTGTTTTTT.

V gene TRBV5-6 combines with J gene TRBJ1-2; the match to TRBD1 covers 7 bases. V shed 5 bases and J 1 base; nucleotides not matched to a gene: 5. The CDR3 sequence is 14 residues long. Germline V gene data show CDR1 as SGHDT and CDR2 as YYEEEE. The CDR3 bases are TGTGCCAGCAGTCCCCGGGACAGTAACTATGGCTACACCTTC. Its translation is CASSPRDSNYGYTF.

This clone was picked up one time. The chain employs TRBV18 and TRBJ2-3; D is perhaps TRBD2 (6 bases). The germline V gene encodes CDR1 KGHSH and CDR2 LQKENI. V shed 8 bases and J shed 2 bases, with 14 bases lying between them. The CDR3 consists of 14 residues. The CDR3 DNA sequence: TGTGCCAGCGAATCTAGCGTGTACACAGATACGCAGTATTTT. Translating gives CASESSVYTDTQYF.

The chain combines TRBV6-5 with TRBJ2-7; no firm D call. V lost 0 bases to trimming and J lost 2 bases, with 11 bases between them. Germline CDR1 is MNHEY and CDR2 is SVGAGI. The CDR3 runs to 15 residues. The CDR3 sequence is CASSYSIGYPYEQYF. The CDR3 DNA is TGTGCCAGCAGTTACTCGATAGGGTACCCCTACGAGCAGTACTTC.